The entry below describes one T cell receptor beta chain. This sample is drawn from a study of identical twins. TCRdb recomputed calls from the 5' RACE reads with MiXCR, one row per CDR3 protein. The sample records under 900,000 distinct CDR3 sequences, 9% to 15% being singletons. The germline V and J ends were trimmed by 7 bases and 5 bases, with 15 bases remaining between them. The CDR3 covers 13 residues. CDR1 MNHEY and CDR2 SMNVEV come from the germline V gene (reference sequence). This sample also belongs to another study, concerning yellow fever vaccine responses in identical twins.

The receptor comes from a woman aged 18-35 years in good health. The sequenced sample was PBMCs. V and J are TRBV27 and TRBJ2-7; D possibly matches TRBD1 or TRBD2 (5 bases each). CDR3 region: CASTPGYGNEQYF. In DNA form, the CDR3 reads TGTGCCAGCACCCCAGGGTACGGGAACGAGCAGTACTTC.